This T cell receptor beta chain was documented in a study of T-cell reconstitution after alpha-beta-depleted transplantation in children. The ends were cut back, 3 bases at V and 5 bases at J, with 10 bases in the middle. The CDR3 contains 13 residues. This clonotype was picked up many times. Unique molecular identifiers were incorporated during preparation of the TCRbeta library. TCRdb passed the PCR reads through MiXCR, listing each CDR3 protein once. This table holds some 440,000 distinct CDR3 sequences, 15% to 20% found once. This receptor was obtained from a boy in the first two years of life who had a stem cell transplant for Wiskott-Aldrich syndrome, so the T cells may come from the graft donor. V and J are TRBV12-3 or TRBV12-4 and TRBJ2-5, with D perhaps TRBD2 (5 bases). This specimen consisted of PBMCs, mostly from graft donor cells, obtained 360 days after TCRalphabeta/CD19-depleted stem cell transplant. CDR3 in DNA: TGTGCCAGCAGTTTTCGGGGTGGGGAGACCCAGTACTTC. It codes for CASSFRGGETQYF.